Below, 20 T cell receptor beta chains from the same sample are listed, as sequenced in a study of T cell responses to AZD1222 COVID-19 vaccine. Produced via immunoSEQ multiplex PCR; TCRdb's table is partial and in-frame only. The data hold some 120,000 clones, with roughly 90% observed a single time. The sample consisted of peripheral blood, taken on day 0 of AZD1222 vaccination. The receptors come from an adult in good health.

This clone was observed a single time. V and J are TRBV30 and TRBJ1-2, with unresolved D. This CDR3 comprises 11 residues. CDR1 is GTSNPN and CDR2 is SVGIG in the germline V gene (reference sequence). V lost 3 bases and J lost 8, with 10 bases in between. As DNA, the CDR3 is TGTGCCTGGAGGGAGGGTTGGGGCTACACCTTC. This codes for CAWREGWGYTF.

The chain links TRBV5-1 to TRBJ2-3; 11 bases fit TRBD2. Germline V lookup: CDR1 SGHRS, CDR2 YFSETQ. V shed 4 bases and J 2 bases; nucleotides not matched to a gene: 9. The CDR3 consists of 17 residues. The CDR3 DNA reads TGCGCCAGCAGCGCCCTGGGACTAGCGGCCCCCACAGATACGCAGTATTTT. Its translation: CASSALGLAAPTDTQYF.

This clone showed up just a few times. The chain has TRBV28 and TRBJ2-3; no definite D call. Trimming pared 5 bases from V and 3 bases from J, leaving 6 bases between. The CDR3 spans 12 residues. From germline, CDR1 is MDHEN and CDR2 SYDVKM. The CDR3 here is CASSRSTDTQYF. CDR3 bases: TGTGCCAGCAGTCGCTCTACAGATACGCAGTATTTT.

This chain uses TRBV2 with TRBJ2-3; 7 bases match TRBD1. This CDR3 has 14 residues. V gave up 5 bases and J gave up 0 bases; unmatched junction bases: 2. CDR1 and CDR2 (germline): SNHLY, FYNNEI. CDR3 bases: TGTGCCAGCAGTCGGGACAGTAGCACAGATACGCAGTATTTT. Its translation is CASSRDSSTDTQYF.

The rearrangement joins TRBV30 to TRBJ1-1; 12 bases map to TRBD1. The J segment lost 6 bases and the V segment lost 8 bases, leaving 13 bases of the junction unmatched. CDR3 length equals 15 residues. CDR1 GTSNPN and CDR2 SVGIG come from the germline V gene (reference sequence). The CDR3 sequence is CATPGQGASWAEAFF. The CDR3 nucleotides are TGTGCCACTCCGGGACAGGGGGCCTCATGGGCTGAAGCTTTCTTT.

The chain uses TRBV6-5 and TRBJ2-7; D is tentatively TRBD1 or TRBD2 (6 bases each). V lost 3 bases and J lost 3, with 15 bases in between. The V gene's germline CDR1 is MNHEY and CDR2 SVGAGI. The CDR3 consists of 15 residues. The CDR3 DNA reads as TGTGCCAGCAGTTATCGGGCGGGACAAAACTACGAGCAGTACTTC. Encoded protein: CASSYRAGQNYEQYF.

The CDR3: CASTRGWRSNQPQHF. The CDR3, as DNA: TGTGCCAGCACAAGGGGTTGGCGGAGCAATCAGCCCCAGCATTTT. The rearrangement uses TRBV2 and TRBJ1-5; perhaps TRBD1 as D (5 bases). CDR3 length: 15 residues. The germline V and J ends were trimmed by 7 bases and 1 base, with 14 bases remaining between them. Germline V lookup: CDR1 SNHLY, CDR2 FYNNEI.

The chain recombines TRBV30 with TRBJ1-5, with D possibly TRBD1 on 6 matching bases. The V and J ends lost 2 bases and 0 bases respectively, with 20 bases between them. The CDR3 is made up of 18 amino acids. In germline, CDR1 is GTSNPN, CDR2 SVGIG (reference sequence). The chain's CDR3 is CAWSRLPGTTYSNQPQHF. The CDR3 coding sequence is TGTGCCTGGAGTCGTCTCCCCGGGACAACATATAGCAATCAGCCCCAGCATTTT.

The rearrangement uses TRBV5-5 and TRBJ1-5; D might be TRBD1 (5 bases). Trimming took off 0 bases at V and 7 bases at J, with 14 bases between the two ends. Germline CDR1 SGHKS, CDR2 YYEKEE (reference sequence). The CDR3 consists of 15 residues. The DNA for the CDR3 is TGTGCCAGCAGCTTGGGGCCTCAGGGTCACCAGCCCCAGCATTTT. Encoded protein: CASSLGPQGHQPQHF.

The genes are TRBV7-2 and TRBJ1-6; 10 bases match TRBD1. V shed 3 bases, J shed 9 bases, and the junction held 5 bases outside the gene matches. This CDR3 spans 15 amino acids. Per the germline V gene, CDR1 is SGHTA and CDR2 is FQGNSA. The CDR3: CASSFPGQGTSPLHF. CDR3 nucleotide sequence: TGTGCCAGCAGCTTCCCGGGACAGGGGACTTCACCCCTCCACTTT.

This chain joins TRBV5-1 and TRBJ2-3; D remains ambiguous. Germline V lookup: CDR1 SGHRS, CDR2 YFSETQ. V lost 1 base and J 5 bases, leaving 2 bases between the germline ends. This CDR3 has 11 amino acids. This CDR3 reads CASSLLDTQYF. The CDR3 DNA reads TGCGCCAGCAGCTTGCTAGATACGCAGTATTTT.

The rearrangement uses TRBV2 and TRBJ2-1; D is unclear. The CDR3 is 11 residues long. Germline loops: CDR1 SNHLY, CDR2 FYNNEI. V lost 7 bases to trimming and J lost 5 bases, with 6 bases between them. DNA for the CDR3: TGTGCCAGCAAGTATAACAATGAGCAGTTCTTC. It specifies CASKYNNEQFF.

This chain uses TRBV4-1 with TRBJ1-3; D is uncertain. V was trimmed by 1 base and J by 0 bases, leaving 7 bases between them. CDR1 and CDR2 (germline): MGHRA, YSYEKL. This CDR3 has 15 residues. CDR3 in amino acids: CASSQVKSSGNTIYF. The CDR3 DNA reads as TGCGCCAGCAGCCAAGTTAAGAGCTCTGGAAACACCATATATTTT.

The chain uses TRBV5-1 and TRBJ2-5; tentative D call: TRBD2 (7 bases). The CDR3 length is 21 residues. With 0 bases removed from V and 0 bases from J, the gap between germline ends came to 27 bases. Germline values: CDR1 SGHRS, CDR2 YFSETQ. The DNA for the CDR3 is TGCGCCAGCAGCTTGGCCCCCTTAGTCGGGGGGCCTTCCACGTACCAAGAGACCCAGTACTTC. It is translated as CASSLAPLVGGPSTYQETQYF. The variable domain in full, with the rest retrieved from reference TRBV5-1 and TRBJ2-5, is KAGVTQTPRYLIKTRGQQVTLSCSPISGHRSVSWYQQTPGQGLQFLFEYFSETQRNKGNFPGRFSGRQFSNSRSEMNVSTLELGDSALYLCASSLAPLVGGPSTYQETQYFGPGTRLLVL.

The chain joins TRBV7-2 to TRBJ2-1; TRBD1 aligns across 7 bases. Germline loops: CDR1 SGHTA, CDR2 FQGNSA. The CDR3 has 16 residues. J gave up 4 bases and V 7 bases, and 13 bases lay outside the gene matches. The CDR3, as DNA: TGTGCCAGCACCGCCCCGGGGCAGGGGGATTACAATGAGCAGTTCTTC. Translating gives CASTAPGQGDYNEQFF. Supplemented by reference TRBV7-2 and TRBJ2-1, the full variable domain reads GAGVSQSPSNKVTEKGKDVELRCDPISGHTALYWYRQSLGQGLEFLIYFQGNSAPDKSGLPSDRFSAERTGGSVSTLTIQRTQQEDSAVYLCASTAPGQGDYNEQFFGPGTRLTVL.

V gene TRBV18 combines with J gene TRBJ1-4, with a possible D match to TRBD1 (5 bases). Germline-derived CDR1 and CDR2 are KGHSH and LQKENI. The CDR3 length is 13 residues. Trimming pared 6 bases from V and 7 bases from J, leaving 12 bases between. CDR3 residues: CASSLGAFEKLFF. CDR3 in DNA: TGTGCCAGCTCCCTTGGGGCCTTTGAAAAACTGTTTTTT.

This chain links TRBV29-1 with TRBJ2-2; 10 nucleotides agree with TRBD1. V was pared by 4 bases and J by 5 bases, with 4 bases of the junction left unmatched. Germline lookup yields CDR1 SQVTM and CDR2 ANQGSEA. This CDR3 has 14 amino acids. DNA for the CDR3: TGCAGCGTTGCCGGGACAGGGGATACCGGGGAGCTGTTTTTT. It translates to CSVAGTGDTGELFF.

The CDR3 bases are TGCGCCAGCAGCCCTCGGGCGGGGGGGATGAATGAGCAGTTCTTC. This sequence encodes CASSPRAGGMNEQFF. This sequence joins TRBV4-3 and TRBJ2-1, with 9 nucleotides matching TRBD2. Trimming at V came to 4 bases and at J to 7 bases, leaving 8 bases not matched to a gene. Germline V lookup: CDR1 LGHNA, CDR2 YSLEER. CDR3 length equals 15 residues.

CDR3 sequence (DNA): TGCGCCAGCAGCCAGACTACGGGACAGGTTCGGCAGTACTTC. Amino acids: CASSQTTGQVRQYF. The chain uses TRBV4-3 and TRBJ2-7, with 8 positions matching TRBD1. The CDR3 spans 14 residues. CDR1 is LGHNA and CDR2 is YSLEER in the germline V gene. Trimming cost V 3 bases and J 9 bases; bases outside gene matches: 10.

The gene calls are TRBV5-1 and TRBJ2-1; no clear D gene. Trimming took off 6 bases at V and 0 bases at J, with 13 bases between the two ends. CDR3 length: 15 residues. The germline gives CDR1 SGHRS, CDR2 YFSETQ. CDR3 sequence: CASMESVFSYNEQFF. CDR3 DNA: TGCGCCAGCATGGAGTCCGTCTTCTCCTACAATGAGCAGTTCTTC.